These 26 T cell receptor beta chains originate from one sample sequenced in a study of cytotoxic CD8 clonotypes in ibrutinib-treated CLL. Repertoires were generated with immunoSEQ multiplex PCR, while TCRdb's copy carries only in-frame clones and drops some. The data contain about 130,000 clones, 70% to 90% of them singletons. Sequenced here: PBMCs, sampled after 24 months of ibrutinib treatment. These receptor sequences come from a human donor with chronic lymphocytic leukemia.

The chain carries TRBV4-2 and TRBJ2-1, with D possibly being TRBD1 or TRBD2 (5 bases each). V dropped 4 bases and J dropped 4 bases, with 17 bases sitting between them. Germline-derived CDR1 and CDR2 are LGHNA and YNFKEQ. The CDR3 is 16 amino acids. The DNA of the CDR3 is TGTGCCAGCAGCCGCACGCCGGGGCGATTGTACAATGAGCAGTTCTTC. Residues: CASSRTPGRLYNEQFF.

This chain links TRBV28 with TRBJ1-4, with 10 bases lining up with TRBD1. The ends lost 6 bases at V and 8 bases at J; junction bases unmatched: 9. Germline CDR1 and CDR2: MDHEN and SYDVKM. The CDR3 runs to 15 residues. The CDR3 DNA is TGTGCCAGCAGACGGGGGGGACAGGGGAACGAAAAACTGTTTTTT. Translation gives CASRRGGQGNEKLFF. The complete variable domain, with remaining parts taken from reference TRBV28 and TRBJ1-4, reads DVKVTQSSRYLVKRTGEKVFLECVQDMDHENMFWYRQDPGLGLRLIYFSYDVKMKEKGDIPEGYSVSREKKERFSLILESASTNQTSMYLCASRRGGQGNEKLFFGSGTQLSVL.

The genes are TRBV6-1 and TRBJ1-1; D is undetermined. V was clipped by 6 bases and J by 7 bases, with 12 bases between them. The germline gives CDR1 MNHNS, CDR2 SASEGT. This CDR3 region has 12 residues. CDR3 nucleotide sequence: TGTGCCAGCAGGGGTGAGGCGGGTGAAGCTTTCTTT. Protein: CASRGEAGEAFF.

DNA for the CDR3: TGCGCCAGCAGCCCGACCTGGGCGGGAAGGGAGCTGTTTTTT. Protein product: CASSPTWAGRELFF. V usage is TRBV4-1 and J usage is TRBJ2-2; TRBD2 might be the D (6 bases). V lost 4 bases, J lost 9 bases, and 15 bases lay in between. This CDR3 has 14 amino acids. Germline V CDR1 and CDR2: MGHRA, YSYEKL.

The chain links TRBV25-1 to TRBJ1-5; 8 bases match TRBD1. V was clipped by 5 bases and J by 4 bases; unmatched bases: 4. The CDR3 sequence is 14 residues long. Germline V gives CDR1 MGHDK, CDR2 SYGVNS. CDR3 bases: TGTGCCAGCAGTTGGACAGGGATGAATCAGCCCCAGCATTTT. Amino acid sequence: CASSWTGMNQPQHF.

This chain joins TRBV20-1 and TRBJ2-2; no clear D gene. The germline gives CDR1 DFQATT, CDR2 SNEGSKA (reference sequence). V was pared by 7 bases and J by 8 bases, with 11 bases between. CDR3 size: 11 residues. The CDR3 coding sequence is TGCAGTGTCTCCACCGTAGGGGAGCTGTTTTTT. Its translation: CSVSTVGELFF.

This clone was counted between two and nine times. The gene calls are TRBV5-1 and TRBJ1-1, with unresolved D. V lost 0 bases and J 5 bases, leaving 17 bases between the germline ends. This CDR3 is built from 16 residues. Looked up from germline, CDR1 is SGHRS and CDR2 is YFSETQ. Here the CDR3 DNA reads TGCGCCAGCAGCTTGGCGACATTGGGTGGCGGGACTGAAGCTTTCTTT. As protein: CASSLATLGGGTEAFF.

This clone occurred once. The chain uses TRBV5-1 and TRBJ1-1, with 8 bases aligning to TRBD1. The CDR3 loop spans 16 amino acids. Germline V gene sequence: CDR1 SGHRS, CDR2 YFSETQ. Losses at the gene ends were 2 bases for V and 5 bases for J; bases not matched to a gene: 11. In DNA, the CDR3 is TGCGCCAGCAGCTTCCCAGGGGGCAGTGTAAATACTGAAGCTTTCTTT. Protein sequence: CASSFPGGSVNTEAFF.

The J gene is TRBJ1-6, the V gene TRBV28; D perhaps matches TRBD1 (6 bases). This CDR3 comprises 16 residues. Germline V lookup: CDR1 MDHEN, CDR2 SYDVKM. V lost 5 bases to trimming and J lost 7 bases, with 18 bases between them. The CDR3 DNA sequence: TGTGCCAGCAGTAAACGATCCGGGACATTAAATTCACCCCTCCACTTT. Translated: CASSKRSGTLNSPLHF. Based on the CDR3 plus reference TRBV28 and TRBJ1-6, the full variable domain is DVKVTQSSRYLVKRTGEKVFLECVQDMDHENMFWYRQDPGLGLRLIYFSYDVKMKEKGDIPEGYSVSREKKERFSLILESASTNQTSMYLCASSKRSGTLNSPLHFGNGTRLTVT.

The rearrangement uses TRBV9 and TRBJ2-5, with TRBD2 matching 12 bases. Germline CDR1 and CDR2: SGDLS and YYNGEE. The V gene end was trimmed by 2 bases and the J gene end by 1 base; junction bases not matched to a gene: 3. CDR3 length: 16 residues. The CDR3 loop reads CASSVGLAGTQETQYF. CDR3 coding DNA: TGTGCCAGCAGCGTCGGACTAGCGGGGACCCAAGAGACCCAGTACTTC.

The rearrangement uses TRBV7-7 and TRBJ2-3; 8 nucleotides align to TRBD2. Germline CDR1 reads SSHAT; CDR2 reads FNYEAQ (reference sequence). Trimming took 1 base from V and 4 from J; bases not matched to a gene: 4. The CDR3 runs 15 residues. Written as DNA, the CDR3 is TGTGCCAGCAGCTTAGACGGGGGGGCATCAGATACGCAGTATTTT. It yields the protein CASSLDGGASDTQYF.

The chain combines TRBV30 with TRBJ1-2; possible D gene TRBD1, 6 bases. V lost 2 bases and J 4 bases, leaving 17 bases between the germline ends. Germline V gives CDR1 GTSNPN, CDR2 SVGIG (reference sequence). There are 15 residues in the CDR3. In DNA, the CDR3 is TGTGCCTGGAGTTCACAGGGTACCGGCAGCTATGGCTACACCTTC. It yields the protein CAWSSQGTGSYGYTF.

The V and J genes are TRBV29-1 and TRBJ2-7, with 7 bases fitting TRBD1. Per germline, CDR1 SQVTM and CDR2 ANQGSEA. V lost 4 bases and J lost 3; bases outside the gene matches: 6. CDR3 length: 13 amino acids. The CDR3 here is CSVVLTGHYEQYF. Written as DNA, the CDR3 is TGCAGCGTTGTCCTGACAGGGCACTACGAGCAGTACTTC.

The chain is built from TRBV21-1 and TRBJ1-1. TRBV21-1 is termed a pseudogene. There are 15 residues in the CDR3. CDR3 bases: TGTGCCAGCAGCCCTCCCCGGGTTTTCGGCACTGAAGCTTTCTTT. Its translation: CASSPPRVFGTEAFF.

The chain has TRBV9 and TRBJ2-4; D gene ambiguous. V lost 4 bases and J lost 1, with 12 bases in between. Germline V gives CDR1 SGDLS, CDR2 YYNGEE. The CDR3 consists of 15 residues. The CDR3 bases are TGTGCCAGCAGCCAGGACGTCAGGGCCAAAAACATTCAGTACTTC. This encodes CASSQDVRAKNIQYF.

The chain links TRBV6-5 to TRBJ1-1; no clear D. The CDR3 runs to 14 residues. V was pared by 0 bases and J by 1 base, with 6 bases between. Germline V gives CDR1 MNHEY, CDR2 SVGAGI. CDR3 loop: CASSYSHRNTEAFF. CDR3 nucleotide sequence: TGTGCCAGCAGTTACTCGCACAGGAACACTGAAGCTTTCTTT.

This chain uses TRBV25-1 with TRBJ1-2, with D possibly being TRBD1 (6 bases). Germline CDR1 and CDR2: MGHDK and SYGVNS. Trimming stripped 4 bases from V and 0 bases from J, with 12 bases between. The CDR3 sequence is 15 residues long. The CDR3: CASSATGSPNYGYTF. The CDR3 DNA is TGTGCCAGCAGTGCCACAGGGAGTCCTAACTATGGCTACACCTTC.

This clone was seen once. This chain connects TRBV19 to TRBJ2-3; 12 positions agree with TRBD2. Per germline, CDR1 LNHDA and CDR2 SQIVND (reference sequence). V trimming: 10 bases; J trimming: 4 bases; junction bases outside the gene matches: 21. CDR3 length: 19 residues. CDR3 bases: TGTGCCACCCGTAGGAGAGCTAGCGGGGGGGCGGAAAGACCAGATACGCAGTATTTT. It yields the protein CATRRRASGGAERPDTQYF.

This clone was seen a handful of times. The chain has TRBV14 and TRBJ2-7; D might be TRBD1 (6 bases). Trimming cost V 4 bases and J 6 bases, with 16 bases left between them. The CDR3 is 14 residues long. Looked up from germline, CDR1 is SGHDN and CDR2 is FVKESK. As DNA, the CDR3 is TGTGCCAGCAGCCGATTAACAGGGATGGGCGAGCAGTACTTC. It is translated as CASSRLTGMGEQYF.

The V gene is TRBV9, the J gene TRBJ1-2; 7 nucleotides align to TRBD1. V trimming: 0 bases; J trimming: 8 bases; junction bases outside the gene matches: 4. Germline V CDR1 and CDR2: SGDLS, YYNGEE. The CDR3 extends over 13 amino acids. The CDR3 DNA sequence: TGTGCCAGCAGCGTAGAGACAGGGAAAGGCTACACCTTC. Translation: CASSVETGKGYTF.

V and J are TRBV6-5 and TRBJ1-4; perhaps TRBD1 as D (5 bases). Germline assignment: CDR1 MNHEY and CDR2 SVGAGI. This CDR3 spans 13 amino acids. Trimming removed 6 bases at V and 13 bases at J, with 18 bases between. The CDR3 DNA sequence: TGTGCCAGCAGCTGGGACCCAACCCTAACACTGTTTTTT. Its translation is CASSWDPTLTLFF.

CDR3 in amino acids: CASSSRRTGQETQYF. For the CDR3, the DNA is TGTGCCAGCAGCTCGCGTCGGACAGGACAAGAGACCCAGTACTTC. This sequence joins TRBV7-8 and TRBJ2-5; 7 bases are shared with TRBD1. This CDR3 is 15 amino acids long. CDR1 and CDR2 from the germline V gene are SGHVS and FQNEAQ. The junction had 7 bases not matched to a gene; V was cut back by 4 bases and J by 2 bases.

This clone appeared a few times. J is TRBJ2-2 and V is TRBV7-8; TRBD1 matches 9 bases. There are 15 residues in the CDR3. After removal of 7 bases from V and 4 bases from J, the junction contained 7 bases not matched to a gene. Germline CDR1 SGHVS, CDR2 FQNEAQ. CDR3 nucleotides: TGTGCCAGCACCACCGGGACAGGGTCCACCGGGGAGCTGTTTTTT. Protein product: CASTTGTGSTGELFF.

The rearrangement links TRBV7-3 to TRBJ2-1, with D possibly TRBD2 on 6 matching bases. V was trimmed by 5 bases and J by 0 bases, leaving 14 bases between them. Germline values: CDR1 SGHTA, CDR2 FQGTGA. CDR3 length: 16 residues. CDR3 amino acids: CASSPPSASSYNEQFF. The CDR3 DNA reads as TGTGCCAGCAGCCCACCTAGCGCTAGCTCCTACAATGAGCAGTTCTTC.

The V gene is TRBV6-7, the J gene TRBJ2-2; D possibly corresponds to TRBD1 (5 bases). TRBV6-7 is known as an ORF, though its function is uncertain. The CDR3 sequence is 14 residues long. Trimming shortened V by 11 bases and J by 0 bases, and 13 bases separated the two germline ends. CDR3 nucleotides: TGTGCCCCTCACCGGACACCGAACACCGGGGAGCTGTTTTTT. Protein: CAPHRTPNTGELFF.

CDR3 region: CASSHGRRSSYNEQFF. As DNA, the CDR3 is TGTGCCAGCAGCCACGGAAGGAGGAGCTCCTACAATGAGCAGTTCTTC. The chain employs TRBV13 and TRBJ2-1; maybe TRBD2 (5 bases). The CDR3 consists of 16 residues. V was clipped by 5 bases and J by 0 bases, with 14 bases between them. The germline V gene has CDR1 PRHDT and CDR2 FYEKMQ (reference sequence). Full variable domain (outside the CDR3, taken from reference TRBV13 and TRBJ2-1): AAGVIQSPRHLIKEKRETATLKCYPIPRHDTVYWYQQGPGQDPQFLISFYEKMQSDKGSIPDRFSAQQFSDYHSELNMSSLELGDSALYFCASSHGRRSSYNEQFFGPGTRLTVL.